This T cell receptor beta chain was observed in a study of blood T cell repertoires in COVID-19. A remark on this clone: This sample includes further DNA sequences coding for the same CDR3.

Under the authors' procedure: For nucleated cells, counts were estimated from reference gene primer amplification. Here immunoSEQ multiplex PCR was the method, and the copy in TCRdb shows in-frame clones only, minus some. The DNA gave D and trimming, while V, J and clone size come from that table. The sample includes around 190,000 clones, 75% to 90% seen only once; the top ten take approximately 6.9%. V lost 3 bases and J 3 bases, leaving 9 bases between the germline ends. CDR1 is LNHDA and CDR2 is SQIVND in the germline V gene (reference sequence). CDR3 length equals 14 residues. The TCR comes from a man in his 60s with acute or convalescent COVID-19. Sequencing was performed on peripheral blood. The V gene is TRBV19, the J gene TRBJ1-5, with D perhaps TRBD1 (5 bases). CDR3 coding DNA: TGTGCCAGTAGTATCAGGGATTCCAATCAGCCCCAGCATTTT. Translation: CASSIRDSNQPQHF.